A single sample gave rise to the 17 T cell receptor beta chains below, sequenced in a study of cytomegalovirus exposure and HLA in healthy donors listed by TCRdb under 2017. Preparation of the library involved the immunoSEQ multiplex PCR assay. For the multiplex PCR, a mixture combining 60 forward primers for TCR Vbeta segments and 13 reverse primers for TCR Jbeta segments was used. TCRdb stores this immuneACCESS table with in-frame sequences only. Part of the clones is absent; in the studies checked, under half of the shortfall reflects unresolved V genes, and no reason is known for the rest. In all, the sample holds approximately 150,000 clones, and around 85% of those were seen once. Jointly, the top ten make up 0.65% to 0.9% of the sample. Sequenced material: PBMCs. The source is a woman aged 25 to 39 in good health and CMV-seronegative.

The genes are TRBV5-1 and TRBJ2-3, with 10 bases matching TRBD2. After removal of 4 bases from V and 3 bases from J, the junction contained 8 bases not matched to a gene. The V gene's germline CDR1 is SGHRS and CDR2 YFSETQ. The CDR3 loop spans 16 amino acids. The CDR3 loop reads CASSLEAGGETDTQYF. In DNA, the CDR3 is TGCGCCAGCAGCCTCGAAGCGGGAGGGGAAACAGATACGCAGTATTTT.

Only a few counts were recorded for this clone. V is TRBV6-6 and J is TRBJ1-1; possible D gene TRBD1, 5 bases. The CDR3 length is 14 residues. Trimming stripped 4 bases from V and 2 bases from J, with 11 bases between. The V gene's germline CDR1 is MNHNY and CDR2 SVGAGI (reference sequence). As DNA, the CDR3 is TGTGCCAGCAGTTCACATACAGGTAACACTGAAGCTTTCTTT. Translation gives CASSSHTGNTEAFF.

The chain combines TRBV11-2 with TRBJ2-7; maybe TRBD2 (5 bases). Germline V lookup: CDR1 SGHAT, CDR2 FQNNGV. V shed 0 bases and J shed 0 bases, with 9 bases lying between them. CDR3 length: 15 residues. CDR3 in DNA: TGTGCCAGCAGCTTAGAAAGCGGCCCCTCCTACGAGCAGTACTTC. Protein product: CASSLESGPSYEQYF.

The chain employs TRBV7-2 and TRBJ1-1; no reliable D call. Trimming left V 6 bases short and J 3 bases short, with 17 bases between. Germline CDR1 is SGHTA and CDR2 is FQGNSA. CDR3 size: 15 residues. CDR3 in DNA: TGTGCCAGCAGGCCCTTCCGAGGGTCGTACACTGAAGCTTTCTTT. Translating gives CASRPFRGSYTEAFF.

The genes are TRBV9 and TRBJ1-3; 8 bases fit TRBD1. The CDR3 runs to 15 residues. Looked up from germline, CDR1 is SGDLS and CDR2 is YYNGEE. V trimming: 3 bases; J trimming: 2 bases; junction bases outside the gene matches: 4. CDR3 sequence (DNA): TGTGCCAGCAGCGCTCGGACAGGGCCTGGAAACACCATATATTTT. Its translation is CASSARTGPGNTIYF.

This chain links TRBV6-5 with TRBJ1-5; D gene unclear. Trimming took off 6 bases at V and 1 base at J, with 13 bases between the two ends. Germline-derived CDR1 and CDR2 are MNHEY and SVGAGI. The CDR3 length is 15 residues. CDR3 sequence (DNA): TGTGCCAGCAGATCCTCGGGGTTAAGCAATCAGCCCCAGCATTTT. The encoded protein is CASRSSGLSNQPQHF.

The rearrangement links TRBV28 to TRBJ2-1, with D perhaps matching TRBD2 (6 bases). Germline values: CDR1 MDHEN, CDR2 SYDVKM. V lost 6 bases to trimming and J lost 1 base, with 10 bases between them. The CDR3 runs 14 residues. The chain's CDR3 is CASRFSGSYNEQFF. CDR3 nucleotides: TGTGCCAGCAGGTTTAGCGGATCCTACAATGAGCAGTTCTTC.

CDR3 residues: CASSLGQFDEQYF. The CDR3 DNA follows: TGCGCCAGCAGCTTGGGACAGTTCGACGAGCAGTACTTC. The chain links TRBV5-1 to TRBJ2-7, with a possible D match to TRBD1 (5 bases). Germline V CDR1 and CDR2: SGHRS, YFSETQ. CDR3 length equals 13 residues. The ends were cut back, 0 bases at V and 5 bases at J, with 9 bases in the middle.

Of note for this clone: At one boundary the junction diverges from the germline segment, which might be a read error. The rearrangement joins TRBV7-9 to TRBJ1-5, with 9 bases lining up with TRBD1. This CDR3 spans 15 amino acids. Germline V gene data show CDR1 as SEHNR and CDR2 as FQNEAQ (reference sequence). The CDR3 region is CSSSATGGRNQPQHF. CDR3 coding DNA: TGTTCCAGCAGCGCGACAGGGGGACGCAATCAGCCCCAGCATTTT.

This clone was picked up one time. V usage is TRBV7-2 and J usage is TRBJ2-6, with D unclear. Trimming left V 3 bases short and J 3 bases short, with 6 bases between. The CDR3 is 14 residues long. Germline V CDR1 and CDR2: SGHTA, FQGNSA. This chain's CDR3 is CASSFRYGANVLTF. Here the CDR3 DNA reads TGTGCCAGCAGCTTCAGGTATGGGGCCAACGTCCTGACTTTC.

This chain connects TRBV27 to TRBJ2-7, with a weak D call TRBD2 (5 bases). Germline CDR1 reads MNHEY; CDR2 reads SMNVEV (reference sequence). The CDR3 extends over 16 amino acids. Deletions cut 7 bases from V and 4 bases from J, with 23 bases between. The CDR3 DNA reads as TGTGCCAGCACCCCGCTTCAAAAACCGGGATCGTACGAGCAGTACTTC. This gives the protein CASTPLQKPGSYEQYF.

The chain carries TRBV9 and TRBJ2-7; D possibly corresponds to TRBD1 (5 bases). In germline, CDR1 is SGDLS, CDR2 YYNGEE. The CDR3 length is 13 residues. Trimming stripped 0 bases from V and 6 bases from J, with 10 bases between. CDR3 amino acids: CASSVASTAEQYF. The CDR3 DNA is TGTGCCAGCAGCGTAGCTTCGACAGCCGAGCAGTACTTC.

The chain combines TRBV4-1 with TRBJ1-4, with D possibly matching TRBD1 (5 bases). V was pared by 8 bases and J by 0 bases, with 13 bases between. CDR1 is MGHRA, CDR2 YSYEKL, per germline. The CDR3 totals 15 residues. In nucleotides, the CDR3 is TGCGCCAGCTCGCAGACAGCTGCAACTAATGAAAAACTGTTTTTT. Amino acid sequence: CASSQTAATNEKLFF.

The chain employs TRBV2 and TRBJ1-1, with 8 bases lining up with TRBD1. This CDR3 comprises 14 residues. The germline CDR1 and CDR2 sequences are SNHLY and FYNNEI. V gave up 4 bases and J gave up 3 bases; unmatched junction bases: 4. The CDR3 DNA reads TGTGCCAGCAGTGGGGGACAGGTAGACACTGAAGCTTTCTTT. Translation gives CASSGGQVDTEAFF.

The CDR3 is CASSATSGGAEDTQYF. CDR3 bases: TGTGCCAGCAGTGCGACTAGCGGGGGGGCTGAAGATACGCAGTATTTT. This sequence joins TRBV28 and TRBJ2-3; 14 bases map to TRBD2. This CDR3 is built from 16 residues. Losses at the gene ends were 5 bases for V and 5 bases for J; bases not matched to a gene: 6. Germline CDR1 MDHEN, CDR2 SYDVKM.

This clone was seen a single time. The rearrangement joins TRBV6-5 to TRBJ2-2; 10 positions match TRBD1. Per the germline V gene, CDR1 is MNHEY and CDR2 is SVGAGI. The ends lost 2 bases at V and 6 bases at J; junction bases unmatched: 3. The CDR3 covers 15 residues. The CDR3 nucleotides read TGTGCCAGCAGTTACAGGACAGGGGGGGCCGGGGAGCTGTTTTTT. It is translated as CASSYRTGGAGELFF.

V is TRBV6-1 and J is TRBJ2-2; 7 bases match TRBD1. V lost 6 bases, J lost 2 bases, and 9 bases stayed unmatched. This CDR3 has 16 residues. The germline V gene encodes CDR1 MNHNS and CDR2 SASEGT. CDR3 DNA: TGTGCCAGCAGCGAAACAGGGGCTAGAAACACCGGGGAGCTGTTTTTT. This gives the protein CASSETGARNTGELFF.